This T cell receptor (beta chain) was captured by sequencing in a study of T cell changes during pregnancy in multiple sclerosis. The CDR3 spans 17 residues. The V and J ends lost 1 base and 6 bases, in that order; junction bases with no gene match: 7. Germline V gene sequence: CDR1 SGHDN, CDR2 FVKESK. Produced via immunoSEQ multiplex PCR; TCRdb's table is partial and in-frame only. The sample has about 75,000 clones; 94% are singletons. Sequencing was performed on CD4+ T cells from peripheral blood mononuclear cells, taken after pregnancy. J is TRBJ2-2 and V is TRBV14; 11 bases agree with TRBD2. This TCR was sampled from a female donor with multiple sclerosis, enrolled in a pregnancy study. DNA for the CDR3: TGTGCCAGCAGCCAAGTGTTTCTAGCGGGAGGATCCGGGGAGCTGTTTTTT. This gives the protein CASSQVFLAGGSGELFF.